This T cell receptor beta chain was recovered during a study of technical replicates of blood from a few donors (dated by TCRdb to 2017 to 2019). The library was built by means of the immunoSEQ multiplex PCR assay. Sourced from immuneACCESS, this table was stored by TCRdb with only in-frame sequences that have V and J called. A share of the clones is absent; for the studies checked, an unresolved V gene accounts for under half, and the remainder has no known explanation. In all, the sample holds 75,000 to 90,000 clones, and around 90% of those were seen once. Roughly 0.27% of the sample goes to the ten largest clones. From the cysteine up to the phenylalanine, the CDR3 has a length of 16 residues. Only CDR3 DNA remains: 48 bases, in frame from the first base. Germline trimming amounts to 5 bases on V and 7 bases on J, with 12 as the count of junction bases outside the gene matches. CDR1 and CDR2, per the germline V gene, are LGHNA and YNFKEQ.

Regarding this clone: Its antigen is unknown. No base-level quality is on record; no much larger clone is a single base apart.

Source material: T cells isolated from PBMCs. The receptor comes from a human donor in good health. Recombination joined TRBV4-2 with TRBJ2-2, with 8 junctional bases fitting TRBD2. This receptor carries the CDR3 CASSTLGGGRGGELFF. In nucleotides, the sequence is TGTGCCAGCAGCACCCTGGGCGGGGGGCGCGGCGGGGAGCTGTTTTTT.